The present entry profiles one T cell receptor (beta chain) with its context. Its antigen is currently unknown. The table came from immunoSEQ multiplex PCR; TCRdb's copy has only in-frame clones and leaves some out. Of 120,000 or so clones in the sample, about 88% were seen once. This record comes from a study of PD-1 blockade in mismatch repair-deficient tumors. The wider study: Patients had over 10 mismatch repair-deficient cancer types, all previously treated and progressing.

PCR or immunohistochemistry showed mismatch repair deficiency in every enrolled patient. TCRs were sequenced from a few patients responding to pembrolizumab. There are 15 residues in the CDR3. V was trimmed by 3 bases and J by 6 bases, leaving 17 bases between them. Germline V gene data show CDR1 as KGHSH and CDR2 as LQKENI. The study's findings and limits: Rapid post-treatment expansion, then contraction, generally preceding radiologic response, marked tumor-resident clones.

This specimen consisted of peripheral blood, obtained 44 weeks after starting pembrolizumab. This clonotype originated in an adult with mismatch repair-deficient cancer. V gene TRBV18 combines with J gene TRBJ1-1; a possible D gene is TRBD1 (5 bases). CDR3 coding DNA: TGTGCCAGCTCACCCACCAAGGGTAGGGGTCCTGAAGCTTTCTTT. It codes for CASSPTKGRGPEAFF.